This paragraph covers one TCR beta chain sequence. Its antigen is not identified. Treatment in this sample: roughly ten-day PBMC culture with coronavirus spike peptide pools or control peptides (ViraFEST assay). At the Johns Hopkins FTIC core, DNA taken from cultured CD4+ T cells was sequenced by way of the Oncomine TCR Beta short-read assay. It was from cultured CD4+ T cells that genomic DNA was extracted. TCRdb fed the PCR reads into MiXCR, producing one record per CDR3 protein. The sample has 15,000 or so distinct CDR3 sequences, around 45% seen once. This sample was included in a study of vaccination and CD4 T cells after COVID-19. Study context: Comprising six males and four females, the convalescent participants counted two Hispanic individuals among them. Participants received two doses of either BNT162b2 or mRNA-1273 vaccine. In culture, cells were exposed to overlapping spike peptides from SARS-CoV-2, HCoV-NL63, HCoV-OC43 and HCoV-229E.

CDR1 and CDR2 (germline): MNHEY, SVGAGI. The V gene lost 0 bases and the J gene lost 3 bases, with 5 bases spanning the gap. This CDR3 region has 13 residues. The receptor comes from a human donor who received a COVID-19 vaccine. The chain combines TRBV6-5 with TRBJ1-2, with a tentative D call TRBD1 (5 bases). The sample here was CD4+ T cells from blood, cultured in vitro, taken before SARS-CoV-2 vaccination. The CDR3 DNA reads as TGTGCCAGCAGTTACTCAGGGGACTATGGCTACACCTTC. Protein: CASSYSGDYGYTF.